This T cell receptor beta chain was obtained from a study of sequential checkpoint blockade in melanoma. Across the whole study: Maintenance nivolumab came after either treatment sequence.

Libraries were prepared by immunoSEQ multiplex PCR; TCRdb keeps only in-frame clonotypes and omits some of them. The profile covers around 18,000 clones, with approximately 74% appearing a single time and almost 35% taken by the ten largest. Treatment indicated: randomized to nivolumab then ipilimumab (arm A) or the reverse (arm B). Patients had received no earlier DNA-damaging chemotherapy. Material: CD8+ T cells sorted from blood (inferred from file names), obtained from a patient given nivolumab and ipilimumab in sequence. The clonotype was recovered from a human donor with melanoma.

For the CDR3, the DNA is TGCGCCAGCAGTCAACAACCTAGCGGGGGCGGTGAGACCCAGTACTTC. Translation gives CASSQQPSGGGETQYF. The V gene is TRBV4-1, the J gene TRBJ2-5, with TRBD2 matching over 10 bases. The CDR3 is made up of 16 amino acids. CDR1 is MGHRA, CDR2 YSYEKL, per germline. V was pared by 6 bases and J by 5 bases, with 12 bases of the junction left unmatched.